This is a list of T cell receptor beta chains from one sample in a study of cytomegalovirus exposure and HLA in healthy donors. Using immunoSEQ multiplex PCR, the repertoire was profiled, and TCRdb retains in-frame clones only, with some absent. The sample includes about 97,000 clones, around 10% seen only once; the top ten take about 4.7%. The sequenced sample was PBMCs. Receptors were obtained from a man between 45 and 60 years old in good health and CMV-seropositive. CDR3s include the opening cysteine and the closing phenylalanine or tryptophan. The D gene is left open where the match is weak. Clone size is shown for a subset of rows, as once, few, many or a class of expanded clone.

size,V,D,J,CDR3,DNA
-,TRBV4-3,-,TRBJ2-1,CASSQDIGGSSYNEQFF,TGCGCCAGCAGCCAAGATATTGGCGGGTCTTCCTACAATGAGCAGTTCTTC
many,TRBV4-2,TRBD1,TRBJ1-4,CASSQRTGGTEKLFF,TGTGCCAGCAGCCAGAGGACAGGGGGCACTGAAAAACTGTTTTTT
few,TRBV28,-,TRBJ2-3,CASSLLTDTQYF,TGTGCCAGCAGTTTATTAACAGATACGCAGTATTTT
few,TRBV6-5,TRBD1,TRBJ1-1,CASSYSDRASEAFF,TGTGCCAGCAGTTACTCGGACAGGGCCTCTGAAGCTTTCTTT
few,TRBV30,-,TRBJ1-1,CAWSVGAGAFF,TGTGCCTGGAGTGTAGGGGCCGGCGCTTTCTTT
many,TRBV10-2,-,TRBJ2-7,CASSVSREYEQYF,TGCGCCAGCAGTGTTTCCCGGGAGTACGAGCAGTACTTC
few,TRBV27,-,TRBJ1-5,CASSPGGVYQPQHF,TGTGCCAGCAGCCCCGGGGGGGTCTATCAGCCCCAGCATTTT
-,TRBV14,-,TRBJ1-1,CASSSLMNTEAFF,TGTGCCAGCAGCTCCCTTATGAACACTGAAGCTTTCTTT
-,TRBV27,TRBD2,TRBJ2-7,CASSLTSGGYEQYF,TGTGCCAGCAGTTTGACTAGCGGGGGCTACGAGCAGTACTTC
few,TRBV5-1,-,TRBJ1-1,CASSLTDRRDTEAFF,TGCGCCAGCAGCCTAACTGACAGGAGAGACACTGAAGCTTTCTTT
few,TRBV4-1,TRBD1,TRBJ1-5,CASSQDPRGGQGTSNQPQHF,TGCGCCAGCAGCCAAGACCCACGGGGGGGACAGGGGACGAGCAATCAGCCCCAGCATTTT
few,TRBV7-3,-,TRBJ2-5,CASSLSGPGGQETQYF,TGTGCCAGCAGCTTATCCGGACCCGGGGGCCAAGAGACCCAGTACTTC
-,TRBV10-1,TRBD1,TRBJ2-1,CASSSGQGSSYNEQFF,TGCGCCAGCAGCTCCGGACAGGGCAGCTCCTACAATGAGCAGTTCTTC
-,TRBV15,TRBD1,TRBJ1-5,CATSTGTGNQPQHF,TGTGCCACCAGCACCGGGACAGGGAATCAGCCCCAGCATTTT
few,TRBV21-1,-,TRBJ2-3,CASSKGENRGLSFRDTQYF,TGTGCCAGCAGCAAAGGAGAAAACAGGGGGCTCAGCTTTCGAGATACGCAGTATTTT
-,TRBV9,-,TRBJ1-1,CASSRRGTMNTEAFF,TGTGCCAGCAGCCGCAGGGGAACAATGAACACTGAAGCTTTCTTT
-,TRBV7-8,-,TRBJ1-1,CASSLQGWGRDTEAFF,TGTGCCAGCAGCTTACAAGGCTGGGGGCGGGACACTGAAGCTTTCTTT
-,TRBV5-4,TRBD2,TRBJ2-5,CASSLRAGGPGETQYF,TGTGCCAGCAGCTTGAGGGCGGGAGGGCCGGGAGAGACCCAGTACTTC
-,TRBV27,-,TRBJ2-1,CASSTYLNNEQFF,TGTGCCAGCAGTACGTACTTAAACAATGAGCAGTTCTTC
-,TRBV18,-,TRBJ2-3,CASSHGRDTQYF,TGTGCCAGCTCACATGGTAGAGATACGCAGTATTTT
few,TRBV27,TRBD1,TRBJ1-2,CASSPWTGSGYGYTF,TGTGCCAGCAGCCCCTGGACAGGGTCAGGCTATGGCTACACCTTC
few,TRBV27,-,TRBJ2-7,CASSAPGRGSIHEQYF,TGTGCCAGCAGTGCCCCCGGCAGGGGCTCGATTCACGAGCAGTACTTC
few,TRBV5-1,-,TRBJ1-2,CASSSQELLNGYTF,TGCGCCAGCAGCTCGCAGGAACTCCTGAATGGCTACACCTTC
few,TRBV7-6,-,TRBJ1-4,CASTEGVTNEKLFF,TGTGCCAGCACGGAAGGGGTGACTAATGAAAAACTGTTTTTT
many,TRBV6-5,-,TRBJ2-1,CASSYPRGGAGNEQFF,TGTGCCAGCAGTTACCCCCGAGGAGGGGCCGGGAATGAGCAGTTCTTC
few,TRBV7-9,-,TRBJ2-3,CASESRATQYF,TGTGCCAGCGAGTCGAGAGCTACGCAGTATTTT
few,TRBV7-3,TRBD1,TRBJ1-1,CASRGTGGTEAFF,TGTGCCAGCAGAGGAACAGGGGGCACTGAAGCTTTCTTT
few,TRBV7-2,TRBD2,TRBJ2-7,CASSLVAGRQAEQYF,TGTGCCAGCAGCTTAGTAGCGGGCCGGCAAGCCGAGCAGTACTTC
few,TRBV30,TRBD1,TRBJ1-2,CASRGDSYGYTF,TGTGCTTCCCGAGGGGACAGCTATGGCTACACCTTC